The following is a TCR beta chain sequence with its context. The antigen remains undetermined. The data belong to a study of cytomegalovirus exposure and HLA in healthy donors. Study-wide points: For cytomegalovirus status, the classifier reportedly gave diagnoses with high specificity and sensitivity.

The PCR was carried out with 60 Vbeta primers and 13 Jbeta primers. Generated by immunoSEQ multiplex PCR, the TCRdb table keeps only in-frame clones and is missing some. The sample carries more than 110,000 clones, roughly three quarters recorded once. Trimming stripped 7 bases from V and 1 base from J, with 14 bases between. The CDR3 runs to 15 residues. Germline-derived CDR1 and CDR2 are LNHDA and SQIVND (reference sequence). The chain carries TRBV19 and TRBJ1-5, with no clear D. This clonotype was sampled from a man aged 18-30 years in good health and CMV-seronegative. Sequences were obtained from PBMCs. Here the CDR3 reads CASMTGSRSNQPQHF. CDR3 sequence (DNA): TGTGCCAGTATGACGGGGAGTAGGAGCAATCAGCCCCAGCATTTT.